The TCR beta chain under discussion was sequenced for a study of blood T cell repertoires in COVID-19. Study as a whole: Donors in the United States, Italy and Spain gave samples during acute or convalescent COVID-19.

V was trimmed by 5 bases and J by 8 bases, leaving 10 bases between them. Germline CDR1 and CDR2: SGHRS and YFSETQ. This CDR3 is 11 amino acids long. The sample holds one count of this clone. The repertoire was sequenced with immunoSEQ multiplex PCR; TCRdb's copy has only in-frame clones and lacks some. Here the sample spans roughly 430,000 clones, 88% being singletons. Participants were aged roughly 18 to 89 years, lived in 24 US areas, and enrolled virtually. This chain uses TRBV5-1 with TRBJ1-1; no reliable D call. The source material was PBMCs or T cells enriched from blood (not recorded which). This sequence originates from a middle-aged woman with acute COVID-19. CDR3 protein: CASSIGVEAFF. The CDR3 nucleotides read TGCGCCAGCAGTATAGGAGTCGAAGCTTTCTTT.